This is a list of T cell receptor beta chains from one sample in a study of CD8+CD57+ T cells in acquired aplastic anemia. One entry per CDR3 protein, called by TCRdb with MiXCR from the reads. The sample shows 400,000 to 450,000 distinct CDR3 sequences, under 80% of them seen only once. Material for sequencing was sorted CD4+, CD8+, or CD8+CD57+ T cells (not recorded which) from PBMCs. These receptors were taken from a human donor in good health, serving as a control. CDR3s include the opening cysteine and the closing phenylalanine or tryptophan. The order of the fields is D gene, clone size, J gene, V gene, CDR3 protein, CDR3 DNA. D genes are given only for firm matches. Not all rows give a size; the values are once, few, many and, for expanded clones, a class.

>-|-|TRBJ2-5|TRBV15
CATSRDLETLQETQYF
TGTGCCACCAGCAGAGATCTCGAGACTCTACAAGAGACCCAGTACTTC
>TRBD2|-|TRBJ2-1|TRBV19
CASSGLAGGKQFF
TGTGCCAGTAGTGGCCTAGCGGGGGGTAAGCAGTTCTTC
>-|-|TRBJ1-5|TRBV7-8
CASSRVQSSRPEPQHF
TGTGCCAGCAGCAGGGTACAGTCCTCGCGCCCTGAGCCTCAGCATTTT
>TRBD2|-|TRBJ2-3|TRBV9
CASSVSGLAATSTDTQYF
TGTGCCAGCAGCGTGTCGGGACTAGCAGCCACTAGCACAGATACGCAGTATTTT
>-|-|TRBJ2-7|TRBV12-3/TRBV12-4
CASNKVASSYEQYF
TGTGCCAGCAACAAAGTAGCTTCCTCCTACGAGCAGTACTTC
>-|few|TRBJ1-5|TRBV7-3
CASSLTHNQPQHF
TGTGCCAGCAGCTTAACCCATAATCAGCCCCAGCATTTT
>-|-|TRBJ1-1|TRBV2
CASSLKHGITGAFF
TGTGCCAGCAGTCTGAAGCATGGTATCACTGGAGCTTTCTTT
>TRBD2|-|TRBJ2-1|TRBV7-9
CASSLTGGEGNEQFF
TGTGCCAGCAGCTTAACCGGGGGGGAGGGCAATGAGCAGTTCTTC
>-|few|TRBJ2-2|TRBV18
CASSPSGDIGELFF
TGTGCCAGCTCACCCTCAGGGGATATCGGGGAGCTGTTTTTT
>-|-|TRBJ1-1|TRBV10-3
CAISAEADTGEPFF
TGTGCCATCAGTGCCGAGGCGGACACCGGGGAACCTTTCTTT
>-|few|TRBJ2-1|TRBV2
CASSEGSTVDGQFF
TGTGCCAGCAGTGAAGGTTCTACAGTCGATGGGCAGTTCTTC
>-|-|TRBJ2-2|TRBV20-1
CSARSPTGVWELFF
TGCAGTGCCAGAAGTCCGACAGGCGTATGGGAGCTGTTTTTT
>-|-|TRBJ2-5|TRBV7-2
CASSLAMGTTGELF
TGTGCCAGCAGCTTAGCGATGGGTACTACCGGGGAGCTGTTC
>-|-|TRBJ1-1|TRBV12-3/TRBV12-4
CASSFQGRNTEAFF
TGTGCCAGCAGTTTTCAGGGGAGGAACACTGAAGCTTTCTTT
>-|-|TRBJ2-7|TRBV5-1
CASSLGQGYNLEQYF
TGCGCCAGCAGCTTGGGTCAGGGTTATAATCTCGAGCAGTACTTC